What follows are 13 T cell receptor beta chains derived from one specimen sequenced in a study of blood T cells in healthy people across ages. The authors ran a second PCR of about 7 to 11 cycles using a sample-barcoded 5' primer and a J-beta primer mix. TCRdb re-analysed the 5' RACE reads in MiXCR, keeping a single row per CDR3 protein. The sample includes 1.5 million to 2 million distinct CDR3 sequences, around 35% of them seen just once. Material for sequencing was blood. All receptors come from a woman aged 25 to 39 in good health.

This clonotype was seen many times. This sequence joins TRBV29-1 and TRBJ2-7; 8 nucleotides match TRBD2. The CDR3 has 14 amino acids. Germline CDR1 is SQVTM and CDR2 is ANQGSEA. V gave up 7 bases and J gave up 4 bases; unmatched junction bases: 12. Here the CDR3 DNA reads TGCAGCGCCTCCCCGGGGGGGATTGGGTACGAGCAGTACTTC. It is translated as CSASPGGIGYEQYF.

The V call is TRBV27, the J call TRBJ2-7; D perhaps matches TRBD1 (6 bases). The CDR3 sequence is 12 residues long. CDR1 and CDR2 from the germline V gene are MNHEY and SMNVEV (reference sequence). V was pared by 8 bases and J by 3 bases, with 11 bases between. The CDR3, as DNA: TGTGCCAGCCGGGACACCAACTACGAGCAGTACTTC. Encoded protein: CASRDTNYEQYF.

Only one count was recorded for this clonotype. This rearrangement joins TRBV10-3 to TRBJ1-1; 12 bases align to TRBD1. The V gene end was trimmed by 8 bases and the J gene end by 5 bases; junction bases not matched to a gene: 15. The CDR3 runs to 17 residues. Germline CDR1 ENHRY, CDR2 SYGVKD. CDR3 in DNA: TGTGCCATCTCTCCATTAGGGACAGGGGGCGCGGGGACTGAAGCTTTCTTT. This encodes CAISPLGTGGAGTEAFF.

The V call is TRBV27, the J call TRBJ2-3; 9 bases map to TRBD2. The CDR3 spans 17 residues. The germline V gene encodes CDR1 MNHEY and CDR2 SMNVEV (reference sequence). The junction had 13 bases not matched to a gene; V was cut back by 4 bases and J by 5 bases. The DNA of the CDR3 is TGTGCCAGCAGTTCCCTTTTATTAGCGGGAGTCGGAGATACGCAGTATTTT. Amino acids: CASSSLLLAGVGDTQYF.

This clonotype was recorded a few times. With a much larger clone just one base away, this may be a read error. The chain combines TRBV29-1 with TRBJ1-2; D remains unclear. Germline V gives CDR1 SQVTM, CDR2 ANQGSEA. This CDR3 is built from 15 residues. CDR3 region: CSVEDLQVGNYSYTF. The CDR3 coding sequence is TGCAGCGTTGAAGATCTTCAAGTCGGAAACTATAGCTACACCTTC.

This clonotype was seen more than once but under ten times. This chain links TRBV18 with TRBJ2-1; D remains ambiguous. The ends were cut back, 3 bases at V and 9 bases at J, with 9 bases in the middle. The CDR3 has 12 amino acids. Germline CDR1 reads KGHSH; CDR2 reads LQKENI. The chain's CDR3 is CASSPTAPEQFF. DNA of the CDR3: TGTGCCAGCTCACCCACGGCGCCTGAGCAGTTCTTC.

This clonotype was detected a few times. This chain joins TRBV2 and TRBJ1-5; the match to TRBD1 covers 8 bases. Germline CDR1 is SNHLY and CDR2 is FYNNEI. The CDR3 runs to 15 residues. Germline trimming cut 6 bases from V and 7 bases from J; bases unmatched to any gene: 11. Here the CDR3 reads CASSPETGDHQPQHF. CDR3 bases: TGTGCCAGCAGCCCAGAGACAGGGGATCACCAGCCCCAGCATTTT.

The rearrangement joins TRBV12-3 or TRBV12-4 to TRBJ2-6; the D gene is possibly TRBD1 (5 bases). The CDR3 covers 15 residues. Trimming removed 9 bases at V and 4 bases at J, with 16 bases between. The CDR3 here is CASIRGSMGANVLTF. The CDR3, as DNA: TGTGCCAGTATAAGGGGAAGCATGGGGGCCAACGTCCTGACTTTC.

CDR3 nucleotides: TGTGCCAGCAGTTTTAGCGCGGGGGGGGCCCGTGCGCAGTATTTT. Translated, it gives CASSFSAGGARAQYF. The rearrangement links TRBV12-3 or TRBV12-4 to TRBJ2-3; 9 nucleotides line up with TRBD2. The junction had 11 bases not matched to a gene; V was cut back by 3 bases and J by 10 bases. This CDR3 has 15 amino acids.

In this sample, this clonotype turned up many times. CDR3 nucleotide sequence: TGTGCCAGCAGCGCTTTCCAAGAGACCCAGTACTTC. It encodes CASSAFQETQYF. The rearrangement links TRBV5-5 to TRBJ2-5; no definite D call. The germline V gene has CDR1 SGHKS and CDR2 YYEKEE (reference sequence). The V and J ends lost 4 bases and 1 base respectively, with 5 bases between them. This CDR3 region has 12 residues.

The sample holds a few counts of this clonotype. The chain uses TRBV10-1 and TRBJ2-5, with D hard to call. V lost 9 bases and J 3 bases, leaving 5 bases between the germline ends. Looked up from germline, CDR1 is WNHNN and CDR2 is SYGVQD (reference sequence). The CDR3 is 10 amino acids. CDR3 nucleotide sequence: TGCGCCAGTCTGAAAGAGACCCAGTACTTC. Its protein product is CASLKETQYF.

The rearrangement uses TRBV28 and TRBJ2-3; 11 bases fit TRBD1. Per the germline V gene, CDR1 is MDHEN and CDR2 is SYDVKM. The CDR3 covers 15 residues. The V gene end was trimmed by 6 bases and the J gene end by 0 bases; junction bases not matched to a gene: 2. The CDR3 region has the DNA TGTGCCAGCAGAGGGACAGGGGGTAGCACAGATACGCAGTATTTT. It translates to CASRGTGGSTDTQYF. Drawing the rest from reference TRBV28 and TRBJ2-3, the complete variable domain is DVKVTQSSRYLVKRTGEKVFLECVQDMDHENMFWYRQDPGLGLRLIYFSYDVKMKEKGDIPEGYSVSREKKERFSLILESASTNQTSMYLCASRGTGGSTDTQYFGPGTRLTVL.

The rearrangement joins TRBV20-1 to TRBJ2-3, with 8 nucleotides matching TRBD2. The V and J ends lost 6 bases and 2 bases, in that order; junction bases with no gene match: 10. This CDR3 contains 15 residues. Germline V gene data show CDR1 as DFQATT and CDR2 as SNEGSKA (reference sequence). CDR3 region: CSAPPPSGYTDTQYF. The CDR3, as DNA: TGCAGTGCCCCACCCCCTAGCGGGTACACAGATACGCAGTATTTT.